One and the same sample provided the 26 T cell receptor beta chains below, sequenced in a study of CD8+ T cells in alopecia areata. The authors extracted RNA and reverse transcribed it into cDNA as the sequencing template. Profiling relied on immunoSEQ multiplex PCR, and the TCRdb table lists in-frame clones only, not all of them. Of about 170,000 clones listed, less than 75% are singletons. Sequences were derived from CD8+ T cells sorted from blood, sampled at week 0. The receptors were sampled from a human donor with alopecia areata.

This chain's CDR3 is CASRTTPGLNQPQHF. The CDR3 region has the DNA TGTGCCAGCAGGACCACACCTGGCCTCAATCAGCCCCAGCATTTT. The V call is TRBV6-5, the J call TRBJ1-5; D not resolved. The CDR3 has 15 amino acids. Per germline, CDR1 MNHEY and CDR2 SVGAGI. The V end lost 6 bases, the J end lost 3 bases, and 15 bases lay between the germline ends.

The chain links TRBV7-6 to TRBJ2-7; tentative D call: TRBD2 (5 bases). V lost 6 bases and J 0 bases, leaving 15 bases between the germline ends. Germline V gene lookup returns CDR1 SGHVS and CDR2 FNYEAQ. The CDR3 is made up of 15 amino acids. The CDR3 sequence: CASSPEGYSSYEQYF. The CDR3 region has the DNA TGTGCCAGCAGTCCCGAGGGCTACAGCTCCTACGAGCAGTACTTC.

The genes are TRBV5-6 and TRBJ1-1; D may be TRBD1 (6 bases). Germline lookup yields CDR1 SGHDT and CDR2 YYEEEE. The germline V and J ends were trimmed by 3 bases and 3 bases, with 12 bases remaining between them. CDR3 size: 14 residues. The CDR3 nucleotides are TGTGCCAGCAGCTCCCCAGGGGCCGACACTGAAGCTTTCTTT. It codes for CASSSPGADTEAFF.

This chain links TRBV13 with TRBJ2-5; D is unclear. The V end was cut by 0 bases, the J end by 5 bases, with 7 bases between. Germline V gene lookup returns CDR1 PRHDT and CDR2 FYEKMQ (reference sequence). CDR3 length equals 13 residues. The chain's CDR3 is CASSLGGEETQYF. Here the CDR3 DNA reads TGTGCCAGCAGCTTAGGTGGTGAGGAGACCCAGTACTTC.

The CDR3 reads CAWTPGTAVDEQYF. CDR3 nucleotides: TGTGCCTGGACCCCCGGGACAGCGGTCGACGAGCAGTACTTC. This chain joins TRBV30 and TRBJ2-7; the match to TRBD1 covers 7 bases. Germline CDR1 GTSNPN, CDR2 SVGIG (reference sequence). With 4 bases clipped from V and 5 bases from J, the junction kept 11 bases outside the gene matches. The CDR3 runs to 14 residues.

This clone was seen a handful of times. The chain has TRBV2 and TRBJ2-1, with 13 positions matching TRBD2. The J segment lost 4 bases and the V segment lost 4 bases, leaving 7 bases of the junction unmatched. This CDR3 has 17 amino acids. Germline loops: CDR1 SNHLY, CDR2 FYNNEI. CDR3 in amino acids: CASSGTSGGAKYNEQFF. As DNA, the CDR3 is TGTGCCAGCAGTGGGACTAGCGGGGGAGCTAAATACAATGAGCAGTTCTTC.

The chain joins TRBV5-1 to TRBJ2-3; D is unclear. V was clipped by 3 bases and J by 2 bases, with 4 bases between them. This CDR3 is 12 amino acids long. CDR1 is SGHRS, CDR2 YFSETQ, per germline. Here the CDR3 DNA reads TGCGCCAGCAGCTCCTCCACAGATACGCAGTATTTT. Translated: CASSSSTDTQYF.

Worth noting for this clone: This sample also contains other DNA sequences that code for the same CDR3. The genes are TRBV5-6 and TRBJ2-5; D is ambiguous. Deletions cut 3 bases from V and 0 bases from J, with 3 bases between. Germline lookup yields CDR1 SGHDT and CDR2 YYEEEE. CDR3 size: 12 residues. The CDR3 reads CASSSYQETQYF. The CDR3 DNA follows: TGTGCCAGCAGCTCGTACCAAGAGACCCAGTACTTC.

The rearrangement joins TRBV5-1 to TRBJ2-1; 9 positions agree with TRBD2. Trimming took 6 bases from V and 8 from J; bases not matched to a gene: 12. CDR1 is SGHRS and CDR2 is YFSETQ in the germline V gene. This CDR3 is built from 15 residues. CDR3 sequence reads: CASKPRGGVVDEQFF. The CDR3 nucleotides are TGCGCCAGCAAACCCCGCGGGGGGGTGGTTGATGAGCAGTTCTTC.

CDR3 residues: CASSQSGQSYEQYF. Here the CDR3 DNA reads TGCGCCAGCAGCCAATCGGGACAGTCCTACGAGCAGTACTTC. The V gene is TRBV4-1, the J gene TRBJ2-7; 7 bases line up with TRBD1. The CDR3 consists of 14 residues. Germline V gene sequence: CDR1 MGHRA, CDR2 YSYEKL. The ends lost 2 bases at V and 1 base at J; junction bases unmatched: 2.

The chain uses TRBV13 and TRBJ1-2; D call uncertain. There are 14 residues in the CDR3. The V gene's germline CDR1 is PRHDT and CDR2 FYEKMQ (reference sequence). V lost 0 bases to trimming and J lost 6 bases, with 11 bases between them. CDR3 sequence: CASSLGLRLDGYTF. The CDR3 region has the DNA TGTGCCAGCAGCTTAGGCCTTAGGCTGGATGGCTACACCTTC.

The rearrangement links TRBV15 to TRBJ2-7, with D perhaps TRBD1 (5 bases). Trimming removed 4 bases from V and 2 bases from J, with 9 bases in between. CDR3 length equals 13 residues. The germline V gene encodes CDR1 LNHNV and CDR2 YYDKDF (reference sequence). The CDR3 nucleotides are TGTGCCACCAGCATAGCAGGGACCTACGAGCAGTACTTC. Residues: CATSIAGTYEQYF. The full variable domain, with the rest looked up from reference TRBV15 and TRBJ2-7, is DAMVIQNPRYQVTQFGKPVTLSCSQTLNHNVMYWYQQKSSQAPKLLFHYYDKDFNNEADTPDNFQSRRPNTSFCFLDIRSPGLGDTAMYLCATSIAGTYEQYFGPGTRLTVT.

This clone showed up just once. CDR3 bases: TGTGCCAGCAGACGCGGTGGCGATGAAGAGCAGTACTTC. Translation gives CASRRGGDEEQYF. This chain uses TRBV14 with TRBJ2-7; unclear D gene. V was cut by 6 bases and J by 7 bases, with 16 bases left in between. The germline CDR1 and CDR2 sequences are SGHDN and FVKESK. CDR3 size: 13 residues. Full variable domain (missing parts from reference TRBV14 and TRBJ2-7): EAGVTQFPSHSVIEKGQTVTLRCDPISGHDNLYWYRRVMGKEIKFLLHFVKESKQDESGMPNNRFLAERTGGTYSTLKVQPAELEDSGVYFCASRRGGDEEQYFGPGTRLTVT.

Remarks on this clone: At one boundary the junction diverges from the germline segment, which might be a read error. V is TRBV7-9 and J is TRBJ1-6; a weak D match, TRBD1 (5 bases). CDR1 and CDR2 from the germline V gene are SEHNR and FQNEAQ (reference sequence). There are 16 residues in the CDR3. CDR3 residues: CASSPTSGKANSPLHF. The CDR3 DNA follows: TGTGCTAGCAGCCCGACGTCAGGGAAGGCTAATTCACCCCTCCACTTT.

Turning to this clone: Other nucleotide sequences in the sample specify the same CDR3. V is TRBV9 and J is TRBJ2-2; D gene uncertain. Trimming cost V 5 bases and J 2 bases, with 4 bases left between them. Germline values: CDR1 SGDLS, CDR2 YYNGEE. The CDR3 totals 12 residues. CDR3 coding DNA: TGTGCCAGCAGTCTTAACACCGGGGAGCTGTTTTTT. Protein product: CASSLNTGELFF.

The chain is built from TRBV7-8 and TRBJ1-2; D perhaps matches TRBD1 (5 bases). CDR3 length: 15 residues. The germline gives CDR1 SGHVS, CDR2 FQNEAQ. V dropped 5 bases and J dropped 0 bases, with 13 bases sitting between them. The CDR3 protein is CASSGRGKPNYGYTF. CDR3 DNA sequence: TGTGCCAGCAGCGGGCGGGGCAAGCCTAACTATGGCTACACCTTC.

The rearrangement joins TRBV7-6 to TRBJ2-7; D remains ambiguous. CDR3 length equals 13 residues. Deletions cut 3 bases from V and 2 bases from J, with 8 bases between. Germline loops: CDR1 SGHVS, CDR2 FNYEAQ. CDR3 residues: CASSFDQTYEQYF. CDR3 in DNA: TGTGCCAGCAGCTTTGACCAAACCTACGAGCAGTACTTC.

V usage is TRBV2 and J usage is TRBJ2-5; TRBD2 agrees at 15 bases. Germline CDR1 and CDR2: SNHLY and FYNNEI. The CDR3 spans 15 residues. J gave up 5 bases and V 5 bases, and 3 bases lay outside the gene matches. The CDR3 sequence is CASSTGTSGGETQYF. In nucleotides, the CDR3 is TGTGCCAGCAGTACCGGGACTAGCGGGGGGGAGACCCAGTACTTC.

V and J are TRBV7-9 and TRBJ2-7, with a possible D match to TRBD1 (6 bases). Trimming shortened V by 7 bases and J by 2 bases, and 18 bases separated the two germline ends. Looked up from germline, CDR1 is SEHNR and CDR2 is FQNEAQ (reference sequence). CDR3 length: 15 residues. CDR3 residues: CASNAAGRGTYEQYF. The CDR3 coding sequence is TGTGCCAGCAACGCCGCCGGCAGGGGAACCTACGAGCAGTACTTC.

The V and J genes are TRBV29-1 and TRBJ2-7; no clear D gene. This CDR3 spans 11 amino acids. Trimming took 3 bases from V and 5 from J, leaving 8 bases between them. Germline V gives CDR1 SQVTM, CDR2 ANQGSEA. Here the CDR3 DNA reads TGCAGCGTTGACAATGGACACGAGCAGTACTTC. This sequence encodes CSVDNGHEQYF.

The CDR3 DNA reads TGCGCCAGCAGCCCAGATTTGACGGGACAGCTGAACACTGAAGCTTTCTTT. It codes for CASSPDLTGQLNTEAFF. The gene calls are TRBV4-1 and TRBJ1-1, with 7 bases lining up with TRBD1. The trim removed 4 bases at V and 0 bases at J, leaving 11 bases unmatched. Germline V gene sequence: CDR1 MGHRA, CDR2 YSYEKL. This CDR3 has 17 amino acids.

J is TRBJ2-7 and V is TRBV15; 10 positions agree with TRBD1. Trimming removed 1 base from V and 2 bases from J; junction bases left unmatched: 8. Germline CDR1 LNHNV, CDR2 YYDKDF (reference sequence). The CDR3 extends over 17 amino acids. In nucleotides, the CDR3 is TGTGCCACCAGCAGAGCTAGAGGGACAGGGGATCCCTACGAGCAGTACTTC. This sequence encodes CATSRARGTGDPYEQYF.

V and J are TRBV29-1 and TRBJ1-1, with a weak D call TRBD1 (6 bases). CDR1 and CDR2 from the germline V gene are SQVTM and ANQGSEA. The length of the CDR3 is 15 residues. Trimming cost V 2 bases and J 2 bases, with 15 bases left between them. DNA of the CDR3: TGCAGCGTTGAATCCTTTGGGGGGCTCAACACTGAAGCTTTCTTT. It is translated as CSVESFGGLNTEAFF.

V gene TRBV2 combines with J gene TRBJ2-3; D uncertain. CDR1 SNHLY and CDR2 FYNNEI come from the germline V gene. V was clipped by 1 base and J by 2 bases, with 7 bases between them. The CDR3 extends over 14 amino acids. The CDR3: CASSEGTLTDTQYF. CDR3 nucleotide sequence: TGTGCCAGCAGTGAAGGCACCCTCACAGATACGCAGTATTTT.

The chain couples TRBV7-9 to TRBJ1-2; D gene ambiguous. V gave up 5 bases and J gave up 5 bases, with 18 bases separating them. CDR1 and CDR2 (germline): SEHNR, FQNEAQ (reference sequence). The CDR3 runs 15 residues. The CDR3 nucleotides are TGTGCCAGCAGCCCTCCAAGGCGGCCGCCTTATGGCTACACCTTC. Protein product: CASSPPRRPPYGYTF.

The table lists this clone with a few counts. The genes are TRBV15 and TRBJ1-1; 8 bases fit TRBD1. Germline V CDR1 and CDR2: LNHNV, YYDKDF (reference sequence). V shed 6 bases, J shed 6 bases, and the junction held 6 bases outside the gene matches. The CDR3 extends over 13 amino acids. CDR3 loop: CATSPGGYAEAFF. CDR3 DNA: TGTGCCACCAGTCCAGGGGGCTACGCTGAAGCTTTCTTT.